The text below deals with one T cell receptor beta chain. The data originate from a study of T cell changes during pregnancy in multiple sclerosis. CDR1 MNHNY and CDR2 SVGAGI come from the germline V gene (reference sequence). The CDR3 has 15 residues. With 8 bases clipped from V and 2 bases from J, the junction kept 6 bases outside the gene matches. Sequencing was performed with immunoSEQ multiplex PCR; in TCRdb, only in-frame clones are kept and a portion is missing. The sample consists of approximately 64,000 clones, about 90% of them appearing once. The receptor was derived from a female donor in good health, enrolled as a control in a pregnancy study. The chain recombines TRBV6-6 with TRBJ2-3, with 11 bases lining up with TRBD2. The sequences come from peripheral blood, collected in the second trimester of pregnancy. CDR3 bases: TGTGCCAGCGGAACTAGCGGGGGAACCACAGATACGCAGTATTTT. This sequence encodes CASGTSGGTTDTQYF.